The 7 T cell receptor beta chains presented below share a single source sample, sequenced in a study of cytomegalovirus exposure and HLA in healthy donors (TCRdb year 2017). The library was generated by the immunoSEQ multiplex PCR assay. A mixture of 60 forward primers for TCR Vbeta segments and 13 reverse primers for TCR Jbeta segments was used in the multiplex PCR. TCRdb limited this immuneACCESS table to in-frame rearrangements with V and J called. A share of clones is missing; checked studies link under half to unresolved V genes, and the rest is unexplained. This sample's listing comprises 120,000 to 150,000 clones. The leading ten clones occupy roughly 1.6% of the sample. Sequencing was done on a sample of PBMCs. Source of these receptors: a woman in her forties or fifties in good health and CMV-seronegative.

The chain links TRBV5-1 to TRBJ2-3; possibly TRBD1 for D (5 bases). The ends were cut back, 0 bases at V and 6 bases at J, with 8 bases in the middle. The CDR3 contains 13 residues. Germline loops: CDR1 SGHRS, CDR2 YFSETQ. The CDR3 bases are TGCGCCAGCAGCTTGGCAGGGCAGGATACGCAGTATTTT. Amino acid sequence: CASSLAGQDTQYF.

The chain combines TRBV7-6 with TRBJ2-5; TRBD2 aligns across 14 bases. The CDR3 spans 17 residues. Germline CDR1 reads SGHVS; CDR2 reads FNYEAQ. V lost 4 bases, J lost 6 bases, and 10 bases stayed unmatched. The CDR3 loop is CASSSRLTSGRAKTQYF. The CDR3, as DNA: TGTGCCAGCAGCTCAAGATTGACTAGCGGGAGGGCGAAGACCCAGTACTTC. Using reference TRBV7-6 and TRBJ2-5 for the parts outside the CDR3, the full variable domain is GAGVSQSPRYKVTKRGQDVALRCDPISGHVSLYWYRQALGQGPEFLTYFNYEAQQDKSGLPNDRFSAERPEGSISTLTIQRTEQRDSAMYRCASSSRLTSGRAKTQYFGPGTRLLVL.

CDR3 bases: TGTGCCAGTAGTAAGGGGACAGGGGTTTTAGAGACCCAGTACTTC. Translating gives CASSKGTGVLETQYF. The chain uses TRBV19 and TRBJ2-5; 10 bases align to TRBD1. J was trimmed by 4 bases and V by 4 bases; bases with no gene match: 6. Per the germline V gene, CDR1 is LNHDA and CDR2 is SQIVND (reference sequence). There are 15 residues in the CDR3.

The rearrangement links TRBV5-1 to TRBJ1-2, with TRBD1 matching 7 bases. CDR3 length: 15 amino acids. Germline V lookup: CDR1 SGHRS, CDR2 YFSETQ. V trimming: 5 bases; J trimming: 1 base; junction bases outside the gene matches: 8. The CDR3 DNA reads as TGCGCCAGCAGACTCAGGACAGGAAATAACTATGGCTACACCTTC. It codes for CASRLRTGNNYGYTF. Drawing the rest from reference TRBV5-1 and TRBJ1-2, the complete variable domain is KAGVTQTPRYLIKTRGQQVTLSCSPISGHRSVSWYQQTPGQGLQFLFEYFSETQRNKGNFPGRFSGRQFSNSRSEMNVSTLELGDSALYLCASRLRTGNNYGYTFGSGTRLTVV.

The genes are TRBV7-9 and TRBJ2-7, with 7 bases matching TRBD1. CDR3 size: 14 residues. V shed 3 bases, J shed 0 bases, and the junction held 2 bases outside the gene matches. In germline, CDR1 is SEHNR, CDR2 FQNEAQ (reference sequence). The CDR3 spells CASSLGQNSYEQYF. DNA of the CDR3: TGTGCCAGCAGCTTGGGACAGAACTCCTACGAGCAGTACTTC.

J is TRBJ1-3 and V is TRBV18; D gene unclear. CDR3 length: 13 residues. The V gene lost 5 bases and the J gene lost 4 bases, with 9 bases spanning the gap. Germline CDR1 and CDR2: KGHSH and LQKENI. The DNA for the CDR3 is TGTGCCAGCTCAAACGGGGAAGGAAACACCATATATTTT. This translates into CASSNGEGNTIYF.

V is TRBV5-1 and J is TRBJ2-7, with D unresolved. Germline V CDR1 and CDR2: SGHRS, YFSETQ. The CDR3 sequence is 13 residues long. The germline V and J ends were trimmed by 2 bases and 0 bases, with 6 bases remaining between them. This CDR3 is CASSFQASYEQYF. CDR3 nucleotides: TGCGCCAGCAGCTTCCAGGCCTCCTACGAGCAGTACTTC.